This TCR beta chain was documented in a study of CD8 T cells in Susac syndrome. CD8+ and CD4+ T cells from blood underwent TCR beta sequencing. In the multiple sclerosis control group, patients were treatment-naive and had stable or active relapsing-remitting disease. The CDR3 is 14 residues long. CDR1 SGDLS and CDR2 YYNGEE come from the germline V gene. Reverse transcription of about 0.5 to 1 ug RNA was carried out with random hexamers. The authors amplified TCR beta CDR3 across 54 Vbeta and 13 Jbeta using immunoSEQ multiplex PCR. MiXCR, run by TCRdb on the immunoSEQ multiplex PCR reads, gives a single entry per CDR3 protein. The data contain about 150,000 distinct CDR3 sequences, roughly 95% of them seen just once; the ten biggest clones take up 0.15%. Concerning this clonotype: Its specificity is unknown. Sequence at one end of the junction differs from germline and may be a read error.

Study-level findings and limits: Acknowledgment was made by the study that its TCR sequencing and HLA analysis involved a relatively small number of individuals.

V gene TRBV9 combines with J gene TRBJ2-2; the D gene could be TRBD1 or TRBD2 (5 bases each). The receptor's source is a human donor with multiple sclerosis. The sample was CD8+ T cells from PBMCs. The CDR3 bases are TGTGCCAGCAGCGTAGACGGGGCAGCCGGGGAGCTGCTTTTT. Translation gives CASSVDGAAGELLF.